This TCR beta chain was captured in a study of T cell responses to AZD1222 COVID-19 vaccine. As regards this clone: The antigen remains unidentified.

Profiled with immunoSEQ multiplex PCR; TCRdb holds only in-frame clones, not every one. This table has over 150,000 clones, 80% to 95% appearing once. The CDR3 contains 16 residues. Germline CDR1 is MDHEN and CDR2 is SYDVKM. Trimming pared 1 base from V and 5 bases from J, leaving 15 bases between. Findings of the study overall: Recipients of two AZD1222 doses showed rising Spike-specific TCR breadth and depth.

The sequence came from an adult who received the AZD1222 COVID-19 vaccine. The sequenced sample was peripheral blood, obtained 28 days after the second AZD1222 dose. The chain couples TRBV28 to TRBJ1-5; possible D gene TRBD1, 6 bases. The CDR3 loop is CASSLSREGDHQPQHF. The CDR3 DNA follows: TGTGCCAGCAGTTTATCCCGGGAGGGGGACCATCAGCCCCAGCATTTT.